Below, one T cell receptor (beta chain) is given with its context. Its matching antigen is unknown. TCRdb fed the reads into MiXCR, producing one record per CDR3 protein. The sample carries some 590,000 distinct CDR3 sequences, approximately 40% recorded once. This record belongs to a study of T cell repertoires in cytomegalovirus infection. V was pared by 2 bases and J by 6 bases, with 6 bases of the junction left unmatched. Germline CDR1 is SGHTA and CDR2 is FQGTGA. This CDR3 has 16 residues. This TCR derives from a human donor in good health (CMV status not recorded). Some clones in this sample may be carry-over from other donors' samples. This chain links TRBV7-3 with TRBJ2-4; TRBD2 aligns across 11 bases. Here the sequenced sample was cultured PBMCs, taken from culture after CMV antigen stimulation. CDR3 sequence reads: CASSLLRTSGRNIQYF. The CDR3 DNA reads as TGTGCCAGCAGCTTACTAAGAACTAGCGGGAGAAACATTCAGTACTTC.